This T cell receptor (beta chain) was profiled in a study of metastatic and nonmetastatic thyroid tumors. Regarding the study as a whole: Malignant thyroid tumors reportedly had TCR beta diversity that was significantly higher than in benign nodules, in blood and tumor.

The sample holds many counts of this clone. Its antigen is as yet unknown. The V end was cut by 2 bases, the J end by 10 bases, with 12 bases between. Germline V gene sequence: CDR1 MRHNA, CDR2 SNTAGT. The CDR3 extends over 14 amino acids. Methods used by the authors: Researchers built a distant-metastasis classifier for papillary thyroid cancer that drew on CDR3 differences across clinicopathological groups. TCRdb called clones again from the PCR reads with MiXCR. TCRdb's processing, not the authors' own work, is the source of the V and J calls. This sample has fewer than 40,000 clones; approximately 18% occur once, and the top ten carry around 5.9%. Thyroid surgery was performed in patients who had received no treatment beforehand.

The sequence derives from a male donor with papillary thyroid cancer or a benign thyroid nodule (not recorded which). Some clones in this sample may be carry-over from other donors' samples. Source material: blood. The chain employs TRBV6-4 and TRBJ1-6; D is ambiguous. CDR3 sequence (DNA): TGTGCCAGCAGTGACGGCACAGACGGATCACCCCTCCACTTT. It specifies CASSDGTDGSPLHF.